This T cell receptor (beta chain) was obtained from a study of monozygotic twins with inflammatory bowel disease. Whole-study findings and limits: Distinction of different T cell subtypes was not possible.

Points on this clonotype: What it recognizes is unknown.

Template switching appended UMIs that held a 6-nucleotide sample barcode. Reprocessing the 5' RACE reads, TCRdb reports a single entry for every CDR3 protein and omits DNA. The sample table sets out 300,000 to 350,000 distinct CDR3 sequences. The CDR3 has 16 residues. Germline V gene lookup returns CDR1 MDHEN and CDR2 SYDVKM. No T cells were sorted before total RNA was taken from whole blood. The sequence came from a human donor with ulcerative colitis or Crohn's disease, or a healthy co-twin of an affected twin (not recorded which). The chain employs TRBV28 and TRBJ2-2; the D call from TCRdb, TRBD1, cannot be confirmed without DNA. The source material was blood. Here the CDR3 reads CASSRAGTGASRELFF. The full variable domain, in which reference TRBV28 and TRBJ2-2 provide the parts outside the CDR3, is DVKVTQSSRYLVKRTGEKVFLECVQDMDHENMFWYRQDPGLGLRLIYFSYDVKMKEKGDIPEGYSVSREKKERFSLILESASTNQTSMYLCASSRAGTGASRELFFGEGSRLTVL.